This TCR beta chain was obtained from a study of cytomegalovirus exposure and HLA in healthy donors. The wider study: From donors who were HLA-typed, an early data release held 81 million or so unique TCRs. Study-level findings and limits: A later look showed TCR association rates differing by HLA locus, highest for DRB1 and lowest for HLA-C.

A multiplex PCR was run with 60 Vbeta primers and 13 Jbeta primers. Measured with immunoSEQ multiplex PCR; TCRdb has only the in-frame clones, and not every one. Of 120,000 to 150,000 clones in the sample, more than 60% were seen once. Those who donated were healthy bone marrow donors. This clone was found once. Antigen unknown. There are 16 residues in the CDR3. Germline-derived CDR1 and CDR2 are MNHNS and SASEGT. V dropped 2 bases and J dropped 8 bases, with 16 bases sitting between them. Sequenced input: PBMCs. The receptor was isolated from a man aged 35 to 55 in good health and CMV-seropositive. The rearrangement joins TRBV6-1 to TRBJ1-6; D unclear. CDR3 in DNA: TGTGCCAGCAGTGAAATCCTGGGCTTACCTTATTCACCCCTCCACTTT. This translates into CASSEILGLPYSPLHF.